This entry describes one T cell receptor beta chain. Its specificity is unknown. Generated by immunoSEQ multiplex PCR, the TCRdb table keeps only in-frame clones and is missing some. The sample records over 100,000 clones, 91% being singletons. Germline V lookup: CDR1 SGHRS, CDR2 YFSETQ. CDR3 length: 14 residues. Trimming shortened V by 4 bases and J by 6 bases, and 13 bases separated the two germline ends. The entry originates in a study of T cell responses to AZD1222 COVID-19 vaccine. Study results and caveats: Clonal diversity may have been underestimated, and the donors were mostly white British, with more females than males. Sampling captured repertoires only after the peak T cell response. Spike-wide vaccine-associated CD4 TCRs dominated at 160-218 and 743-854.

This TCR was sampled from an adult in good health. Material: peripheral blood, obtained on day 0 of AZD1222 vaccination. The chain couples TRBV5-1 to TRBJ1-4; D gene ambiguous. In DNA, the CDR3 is TGCGCCAGCAGCCGCGAAGGGCTCGATGAAAAACTGTTTTTT. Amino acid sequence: CASSREGLDEKLFF.